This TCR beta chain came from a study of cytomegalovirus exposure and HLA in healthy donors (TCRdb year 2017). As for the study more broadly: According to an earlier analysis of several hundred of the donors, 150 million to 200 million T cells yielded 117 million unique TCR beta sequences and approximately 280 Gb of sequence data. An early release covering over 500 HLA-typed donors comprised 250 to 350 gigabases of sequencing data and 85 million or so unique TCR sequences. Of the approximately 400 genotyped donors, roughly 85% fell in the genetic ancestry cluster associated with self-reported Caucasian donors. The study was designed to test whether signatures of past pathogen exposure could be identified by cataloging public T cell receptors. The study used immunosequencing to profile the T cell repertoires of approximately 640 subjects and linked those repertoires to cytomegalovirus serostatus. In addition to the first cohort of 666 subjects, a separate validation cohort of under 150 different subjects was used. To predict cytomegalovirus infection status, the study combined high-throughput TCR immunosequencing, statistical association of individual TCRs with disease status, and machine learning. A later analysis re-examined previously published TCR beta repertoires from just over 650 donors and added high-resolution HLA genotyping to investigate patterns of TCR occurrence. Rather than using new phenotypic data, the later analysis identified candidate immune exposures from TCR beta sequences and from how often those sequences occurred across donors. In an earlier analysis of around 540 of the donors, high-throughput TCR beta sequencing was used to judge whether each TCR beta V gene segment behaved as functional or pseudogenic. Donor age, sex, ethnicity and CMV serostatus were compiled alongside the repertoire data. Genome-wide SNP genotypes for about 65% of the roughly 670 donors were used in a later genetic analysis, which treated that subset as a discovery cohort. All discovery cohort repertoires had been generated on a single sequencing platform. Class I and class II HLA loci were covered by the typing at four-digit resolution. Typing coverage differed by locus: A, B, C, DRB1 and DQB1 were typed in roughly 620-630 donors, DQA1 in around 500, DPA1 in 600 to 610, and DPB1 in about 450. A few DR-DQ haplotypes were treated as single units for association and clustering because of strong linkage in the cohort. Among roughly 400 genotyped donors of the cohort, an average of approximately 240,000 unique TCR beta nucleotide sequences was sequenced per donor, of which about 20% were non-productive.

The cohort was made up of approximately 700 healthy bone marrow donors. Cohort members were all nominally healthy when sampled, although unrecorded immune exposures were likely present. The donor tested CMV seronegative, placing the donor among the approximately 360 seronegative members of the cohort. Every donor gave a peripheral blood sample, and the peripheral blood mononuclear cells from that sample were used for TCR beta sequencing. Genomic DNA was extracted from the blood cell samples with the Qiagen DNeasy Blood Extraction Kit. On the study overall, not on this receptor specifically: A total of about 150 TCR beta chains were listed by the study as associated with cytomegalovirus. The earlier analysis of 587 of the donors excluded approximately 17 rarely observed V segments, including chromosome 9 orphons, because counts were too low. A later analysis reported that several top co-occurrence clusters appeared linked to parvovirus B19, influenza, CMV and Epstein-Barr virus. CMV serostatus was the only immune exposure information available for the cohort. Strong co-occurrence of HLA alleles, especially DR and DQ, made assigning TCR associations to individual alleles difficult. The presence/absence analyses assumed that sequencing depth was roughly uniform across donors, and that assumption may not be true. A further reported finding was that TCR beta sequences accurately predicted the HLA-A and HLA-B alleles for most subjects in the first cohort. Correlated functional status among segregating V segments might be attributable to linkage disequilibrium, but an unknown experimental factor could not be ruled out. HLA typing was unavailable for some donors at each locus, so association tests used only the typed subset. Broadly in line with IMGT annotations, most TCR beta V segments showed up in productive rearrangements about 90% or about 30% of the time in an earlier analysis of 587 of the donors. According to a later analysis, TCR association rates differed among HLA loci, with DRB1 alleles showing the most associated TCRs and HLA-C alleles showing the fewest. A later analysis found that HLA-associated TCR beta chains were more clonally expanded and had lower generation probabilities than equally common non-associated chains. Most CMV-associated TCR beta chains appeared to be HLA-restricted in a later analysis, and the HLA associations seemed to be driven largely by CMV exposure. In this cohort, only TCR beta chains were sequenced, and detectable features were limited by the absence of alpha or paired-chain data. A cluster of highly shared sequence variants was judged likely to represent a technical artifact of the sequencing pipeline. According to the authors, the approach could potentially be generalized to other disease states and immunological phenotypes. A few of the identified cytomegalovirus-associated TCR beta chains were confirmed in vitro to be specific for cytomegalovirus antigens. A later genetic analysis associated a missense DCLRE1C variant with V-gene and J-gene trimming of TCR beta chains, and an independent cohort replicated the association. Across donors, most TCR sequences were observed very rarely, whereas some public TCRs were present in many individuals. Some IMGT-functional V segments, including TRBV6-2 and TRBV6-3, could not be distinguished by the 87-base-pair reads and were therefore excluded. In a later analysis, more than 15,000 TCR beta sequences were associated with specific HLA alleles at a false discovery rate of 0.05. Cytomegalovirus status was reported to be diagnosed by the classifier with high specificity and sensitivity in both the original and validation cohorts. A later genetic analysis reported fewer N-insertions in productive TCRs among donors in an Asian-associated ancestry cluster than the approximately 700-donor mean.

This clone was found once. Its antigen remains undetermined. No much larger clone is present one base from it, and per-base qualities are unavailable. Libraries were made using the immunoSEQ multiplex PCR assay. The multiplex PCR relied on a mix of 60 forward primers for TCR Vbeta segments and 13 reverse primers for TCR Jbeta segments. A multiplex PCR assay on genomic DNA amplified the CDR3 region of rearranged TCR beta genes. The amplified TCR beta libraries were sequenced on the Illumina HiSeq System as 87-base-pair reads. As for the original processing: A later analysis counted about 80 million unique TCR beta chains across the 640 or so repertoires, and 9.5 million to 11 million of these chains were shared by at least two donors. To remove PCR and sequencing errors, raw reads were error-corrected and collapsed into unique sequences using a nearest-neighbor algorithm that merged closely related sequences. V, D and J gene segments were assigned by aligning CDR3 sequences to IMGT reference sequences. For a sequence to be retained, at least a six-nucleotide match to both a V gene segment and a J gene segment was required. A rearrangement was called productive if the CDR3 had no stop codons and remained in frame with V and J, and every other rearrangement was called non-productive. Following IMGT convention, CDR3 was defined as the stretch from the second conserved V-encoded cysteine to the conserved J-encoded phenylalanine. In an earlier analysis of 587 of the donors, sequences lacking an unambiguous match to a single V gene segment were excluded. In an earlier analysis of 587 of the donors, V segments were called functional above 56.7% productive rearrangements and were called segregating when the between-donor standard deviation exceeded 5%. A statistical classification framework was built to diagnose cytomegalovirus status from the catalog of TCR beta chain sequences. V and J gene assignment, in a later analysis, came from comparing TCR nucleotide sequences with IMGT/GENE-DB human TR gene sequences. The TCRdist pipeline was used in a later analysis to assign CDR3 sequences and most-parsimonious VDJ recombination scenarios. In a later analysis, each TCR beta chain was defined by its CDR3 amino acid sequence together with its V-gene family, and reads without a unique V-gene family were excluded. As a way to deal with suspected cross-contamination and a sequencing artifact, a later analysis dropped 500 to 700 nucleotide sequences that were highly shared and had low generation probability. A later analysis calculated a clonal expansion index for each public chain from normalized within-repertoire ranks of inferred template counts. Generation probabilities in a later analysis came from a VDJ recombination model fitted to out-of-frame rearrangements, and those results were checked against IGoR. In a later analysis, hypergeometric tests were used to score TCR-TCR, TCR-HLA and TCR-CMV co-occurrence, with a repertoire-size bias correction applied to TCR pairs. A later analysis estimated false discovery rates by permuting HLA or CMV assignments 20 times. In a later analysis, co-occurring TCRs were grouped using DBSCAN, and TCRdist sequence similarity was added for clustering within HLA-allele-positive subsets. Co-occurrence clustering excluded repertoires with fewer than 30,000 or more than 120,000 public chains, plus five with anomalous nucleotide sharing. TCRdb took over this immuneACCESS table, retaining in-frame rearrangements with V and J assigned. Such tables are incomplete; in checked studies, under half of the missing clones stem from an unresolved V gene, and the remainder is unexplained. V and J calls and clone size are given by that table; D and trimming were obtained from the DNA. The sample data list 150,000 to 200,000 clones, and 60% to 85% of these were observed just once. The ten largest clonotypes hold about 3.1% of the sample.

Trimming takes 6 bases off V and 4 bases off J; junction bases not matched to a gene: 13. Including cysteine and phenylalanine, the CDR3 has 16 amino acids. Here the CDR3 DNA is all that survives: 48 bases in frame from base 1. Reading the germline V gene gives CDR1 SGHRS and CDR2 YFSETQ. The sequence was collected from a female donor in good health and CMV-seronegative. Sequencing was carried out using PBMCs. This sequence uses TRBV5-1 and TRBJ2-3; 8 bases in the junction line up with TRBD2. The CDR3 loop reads CASTPPGVAGSDTQYF. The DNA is TGCGCCAGCACTCCGCCCGGGGTAGCGGGGTCAGATACGCAGTATTTT.